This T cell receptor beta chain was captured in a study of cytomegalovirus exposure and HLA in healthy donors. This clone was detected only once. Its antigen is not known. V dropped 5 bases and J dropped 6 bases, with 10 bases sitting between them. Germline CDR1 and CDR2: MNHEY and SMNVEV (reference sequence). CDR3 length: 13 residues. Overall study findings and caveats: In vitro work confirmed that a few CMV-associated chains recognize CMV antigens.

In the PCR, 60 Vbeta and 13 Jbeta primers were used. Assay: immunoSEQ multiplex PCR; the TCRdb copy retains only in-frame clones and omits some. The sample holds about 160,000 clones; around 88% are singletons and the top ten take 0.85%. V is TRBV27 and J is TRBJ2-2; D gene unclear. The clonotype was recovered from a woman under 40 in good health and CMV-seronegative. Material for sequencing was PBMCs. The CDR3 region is CASSPHIAGELFF. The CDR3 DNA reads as TGTGCCAGCAGTCCTCACATCGCCGGGGAGCTGTTTTTT.